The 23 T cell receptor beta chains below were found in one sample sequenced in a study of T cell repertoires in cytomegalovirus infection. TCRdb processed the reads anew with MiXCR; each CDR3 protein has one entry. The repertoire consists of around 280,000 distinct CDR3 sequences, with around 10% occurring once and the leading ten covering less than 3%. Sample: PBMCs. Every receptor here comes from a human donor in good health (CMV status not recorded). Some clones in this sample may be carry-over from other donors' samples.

CDR3 nucleotides: TGTGCCAGCTCACGGACTAGCGGGGGCCGCCAAGAGACCCAGTACTTC. It encodes CASSRTSGGRQETQYF. V gene TRBV18 combines with J gene TRBJ2-5, with 13 bases fitting TRBD2. The junction had 3 bases not matched to a gene; V was cut back by 4 bases and J by 1 base. The germline CDR1 and CDR2 sequences are KGHSH and LQKENI. The CDR3 spans 16 residues.

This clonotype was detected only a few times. The CDR3, as DNA: TGTGCCAGCTCACCGTCCGGGACCGGGGAGCTGTTTTTT. It codes for CASSPSGTGELFF. The chain combines TRBV18 with TRBJ2-2; D is ambiguous. CDR3 length equals 13 residues. Trimming left V 3 bases short and J 5 bases short, with 7 bases between. Per germline, CDR1 KGHSH and CDR2 LQKENI.

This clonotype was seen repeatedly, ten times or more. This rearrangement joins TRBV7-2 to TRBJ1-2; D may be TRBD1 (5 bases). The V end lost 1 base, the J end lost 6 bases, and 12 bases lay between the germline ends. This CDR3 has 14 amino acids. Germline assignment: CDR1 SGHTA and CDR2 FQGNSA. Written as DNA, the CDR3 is TGTGCCAGCAGCTTAGAATGGAAGGGGAATGGCTACACCTTC. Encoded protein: CASSLEWKGNGYTF.

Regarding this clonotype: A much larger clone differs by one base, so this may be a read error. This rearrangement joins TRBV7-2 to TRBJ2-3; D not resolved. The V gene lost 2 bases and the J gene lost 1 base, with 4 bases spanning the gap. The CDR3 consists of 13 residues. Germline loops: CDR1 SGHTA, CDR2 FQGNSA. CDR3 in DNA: TGTGCCAGCAGCTTACTTCGCACAGATACGCAGTATTTT. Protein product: CASSLLRTDTQYF.

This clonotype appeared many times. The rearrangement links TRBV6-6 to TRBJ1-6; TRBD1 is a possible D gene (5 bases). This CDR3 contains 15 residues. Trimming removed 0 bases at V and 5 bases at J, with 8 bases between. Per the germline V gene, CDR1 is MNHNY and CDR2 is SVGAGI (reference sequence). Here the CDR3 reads CASSYSTGDNSPLHF. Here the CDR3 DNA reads TGTGCCAGCAGTTACTCGACGGGGGATAATTCACCCCTCCACTTT.

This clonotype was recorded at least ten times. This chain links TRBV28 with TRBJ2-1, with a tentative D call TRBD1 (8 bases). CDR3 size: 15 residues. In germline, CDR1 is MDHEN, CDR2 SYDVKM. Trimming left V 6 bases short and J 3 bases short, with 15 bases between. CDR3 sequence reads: CASSTTGGGYNEQFF. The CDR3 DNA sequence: TGTGCCAGCAGCACCACAGGGGGGGGCTACAATGAGCAGTTCTTC. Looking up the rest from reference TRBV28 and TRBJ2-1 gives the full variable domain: DVKVTQSSRYLVKRTGEKVFLECVQDMDHENMFWYRQDPGLGLRLIYFSYDVKMKEKGDIPEGYSVSREKKERFSLILESASTNQTSMYLCASSTTGGGYNEQFFGPGTRLTVL.

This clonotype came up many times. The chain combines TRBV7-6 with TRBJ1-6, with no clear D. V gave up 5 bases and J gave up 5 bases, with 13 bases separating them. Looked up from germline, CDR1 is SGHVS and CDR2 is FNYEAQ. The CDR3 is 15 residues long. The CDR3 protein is CASSQRGVNNSPLHF. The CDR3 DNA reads TGTGCCAGCAGCCAACGCGGGGTAAATAATTCACCCCTCCACTTT.

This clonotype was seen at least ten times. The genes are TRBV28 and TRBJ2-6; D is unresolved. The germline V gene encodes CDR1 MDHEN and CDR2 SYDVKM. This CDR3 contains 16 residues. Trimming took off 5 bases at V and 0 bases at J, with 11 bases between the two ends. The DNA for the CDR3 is TGTGCCAGCAGTCCTCCCCCGGGCTCTGGGGCCAACGTCCTGACTTTC. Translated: CASSPPPGSGANVLTF.

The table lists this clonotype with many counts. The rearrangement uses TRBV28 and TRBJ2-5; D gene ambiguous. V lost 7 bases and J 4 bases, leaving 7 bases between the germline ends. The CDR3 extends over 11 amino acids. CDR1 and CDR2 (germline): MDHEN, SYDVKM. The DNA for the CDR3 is TGTGCCAGCACCAACCGAGAGACCCAGTACTTC. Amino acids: CASTNRETQYF. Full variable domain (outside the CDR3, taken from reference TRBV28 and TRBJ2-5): DVKVTQSSRYLVKRTGEKVFLECVQDMDHENMFWYRQDPGLGLRLIYFSYDVKMKEKGDIPEGYSVSREKKERFSLILESASTNQTSMYLCASTNRETQYFGPGTRLLVL.

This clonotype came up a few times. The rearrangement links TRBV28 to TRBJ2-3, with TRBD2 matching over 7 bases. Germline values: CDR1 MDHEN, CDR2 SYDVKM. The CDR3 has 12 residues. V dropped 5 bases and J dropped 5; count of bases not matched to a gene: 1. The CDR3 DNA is TGTGCCAGCAGTAGCGGGATAGATACGCAGTATTTT. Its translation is CASSSGIDTQYF.

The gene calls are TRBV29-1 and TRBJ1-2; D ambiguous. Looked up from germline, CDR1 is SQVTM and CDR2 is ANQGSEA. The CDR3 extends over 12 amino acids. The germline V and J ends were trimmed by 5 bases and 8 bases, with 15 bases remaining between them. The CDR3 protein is CSVFRPPGGYTF. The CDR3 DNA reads TGCAGCGTTTTCCGGCCTCCCGGAGGCTACACCTTC. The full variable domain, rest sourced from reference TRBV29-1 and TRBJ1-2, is SAVISQKPSRDICQRGTSLTIQCQVDSQVTMMFWYRQQPGQSLTLIATANQGSEATYESGFVIDKFPISRPNLTFSTLTVSNMSPEDSSIYLCSVFRPPGGYTFGSGTRLTVV.

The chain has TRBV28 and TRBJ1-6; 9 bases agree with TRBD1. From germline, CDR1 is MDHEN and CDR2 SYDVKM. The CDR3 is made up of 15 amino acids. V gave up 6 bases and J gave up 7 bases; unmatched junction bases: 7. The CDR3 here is CASSSMGTGNSPLHF. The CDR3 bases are TGTGCCAGCAGCTCTATGGGGACAGGGAATTCACCCCTCCACTTT.

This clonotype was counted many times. In nucleotides, the CDR3 is TGTGCCAGCAGCAGGGACTCCTCTGGGGCCAACGTCCTGACTTTC. Translation: CASSRDSSGANVLTF. The genes are TRBV6-2 or TRBV6-3 and TRBJ2-6, with D possibly matching TRBD2 (6 bases). This CDR3 is built from 15 residues. Germline loops: CDR1 MNHEY, CDR2 SVGEGT. Between the trimmed V and J ends, which lost 6 bases and 0 bases, there was a span of 9 bases.

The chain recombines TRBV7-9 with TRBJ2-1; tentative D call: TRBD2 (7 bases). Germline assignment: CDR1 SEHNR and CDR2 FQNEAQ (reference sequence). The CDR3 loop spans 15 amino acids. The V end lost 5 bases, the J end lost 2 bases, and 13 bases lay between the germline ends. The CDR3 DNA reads TGTGCCAGCAGCGAACCCGGGGGGCCCTACAATGAGCAGTTCTTC. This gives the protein CASSEPGGPYNEQFF.

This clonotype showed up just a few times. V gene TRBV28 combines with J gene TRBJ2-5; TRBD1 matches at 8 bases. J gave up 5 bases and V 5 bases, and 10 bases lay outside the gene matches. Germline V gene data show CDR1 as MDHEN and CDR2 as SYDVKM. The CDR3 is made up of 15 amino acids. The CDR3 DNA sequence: TGTGCCAGCAGTCTTCCCGGCAGGGGGCGGGAGACCCAGTACTTC. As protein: CASSLPGRGRETQYF.

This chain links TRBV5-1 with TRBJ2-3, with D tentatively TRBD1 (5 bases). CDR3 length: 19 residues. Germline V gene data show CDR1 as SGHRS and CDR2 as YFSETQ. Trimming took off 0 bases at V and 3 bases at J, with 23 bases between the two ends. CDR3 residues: CASSLGWMQGLKITDTQYF. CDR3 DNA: TGCGCCAGCAGCTTGGGATGGATGCAGGGTCTGAAAATTACAGATACGCAGTATTTT.

CDR3 DNA sequence: TGTGCCAGCAGGGACCCGGGCGGCACTGAAGCTTTCTTT. Amino acids: CASRDPGGTEAFF. The chain couples TRBV6-5 to TRBJ1-1; D gene uncertain. The length of the CDR3 is 13 residues. V lost 6 bases to trimming and J lost 4 bases, with 12 bases between them. The germline V gene has CDR1 MNHEY and CDR2 SVGAGI.

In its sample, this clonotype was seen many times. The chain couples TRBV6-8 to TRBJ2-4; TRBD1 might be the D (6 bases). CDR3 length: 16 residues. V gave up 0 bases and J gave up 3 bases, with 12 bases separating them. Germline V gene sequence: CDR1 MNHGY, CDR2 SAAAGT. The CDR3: CASSYSKHRDKNIQYF. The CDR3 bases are TGTGCCAGCAGTTACTCGAAGCACAGGGACAAAAACATTCAGTACTTC.

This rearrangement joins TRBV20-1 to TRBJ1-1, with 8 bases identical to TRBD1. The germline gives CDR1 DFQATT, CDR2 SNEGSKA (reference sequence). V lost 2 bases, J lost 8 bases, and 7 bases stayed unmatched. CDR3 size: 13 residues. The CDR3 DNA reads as TGCAGTGCTAGACCGACAGGGGCGGGGGAAGCTTTCTTT. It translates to CSARPTGAGEAFF.

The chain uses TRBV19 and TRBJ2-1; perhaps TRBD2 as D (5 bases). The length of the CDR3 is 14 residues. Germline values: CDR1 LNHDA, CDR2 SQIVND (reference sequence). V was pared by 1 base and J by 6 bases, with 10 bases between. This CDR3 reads CASSIGPRVNEQFF. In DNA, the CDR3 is TGTGCCAGTAGTATAGGCCCGAGGGTCAATGAGCAGTTCTTC.

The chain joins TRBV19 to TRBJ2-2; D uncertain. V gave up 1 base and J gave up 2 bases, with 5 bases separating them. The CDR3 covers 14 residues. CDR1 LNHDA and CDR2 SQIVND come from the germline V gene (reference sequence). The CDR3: CASSIGPNTGELFF. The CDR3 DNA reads TGTGCCAGTAGTATAGGGCCTAACACCGGGGAGCTGTTTTTT. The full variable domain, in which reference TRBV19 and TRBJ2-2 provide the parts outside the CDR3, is DGGITQSPKYLFRKEGQNVTLSCEQNLNHDAMYWYRQDPGQGLRLIYYSQIVNDFQKGDIAEGYSVSREKKESFPLTVTSAQKNPTAFYLCASSIGPNTGELFFGEGSRLTVL.

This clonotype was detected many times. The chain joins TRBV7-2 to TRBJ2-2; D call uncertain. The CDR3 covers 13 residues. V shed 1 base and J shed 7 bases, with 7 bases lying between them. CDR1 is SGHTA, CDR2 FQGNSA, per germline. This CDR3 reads CASSLDRFGELFF. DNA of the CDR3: TGTGCCAGCAGCTTAGATCGATTCGGGGAGCTGTTTTTT.

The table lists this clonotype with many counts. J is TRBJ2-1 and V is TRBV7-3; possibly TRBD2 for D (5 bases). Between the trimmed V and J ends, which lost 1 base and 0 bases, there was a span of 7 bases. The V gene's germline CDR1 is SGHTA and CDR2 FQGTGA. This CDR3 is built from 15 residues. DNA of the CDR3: TGTGCCAGCAGCTTAAGCGGGCCCTCCTACAATGAGCAGTTCTTC. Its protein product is CASSLSGPSYNEQFF.